A selection of T cell receptor beta chains follows, all from one sample in a study of OX40 agonist ivuxolimab in advanced cancers. The method was immunoSEQ multiplex PCR; TCRdb's version includes in-frame clones alone and lacks a portion of them. The sample has thousands of clones, just over 65% seen once; the top ten hold 36%. This sample comprised CD4+ or CD8+ T cells sorted from blood, obtained in a trial of the OX40 agonist ivuxolimab. These TCRs come from an adult with an advanced solid tumor such as melanoma, head and neck, liver or kidney cancer. Each CDR3 is given without its conserved first and last residue.

TRBV4-2	TRBJ1-1	ASSPDGEFTEAF
TRBV27	TRBJ2-1	ASSFWSGGEQF
TRBV13	TRBJ2-2	ASSFRLDGELF
TRBV7-2	TRBJ2-1	ASSLTLLAGEGNEQF
TRBV7-9	TRBJ2-1	ASSHVALYNEQF
TRBV6-1	TRBJ2-1	ASSLTGDPYNEQF
TRBV5-4	TRBJ2-4	ASSLGQGENIQY
TRBV6-5	TRBJ2-7	ASSWLAYEQY
TRBV7-8	TRBJ1-5	ASSSYQGKGNQPQH
TRBV18	TRBJ2-7	ASSSPTEGLGAYEQY
TRBV11-2	TRBJ2-3	ASSLFGSGADTQY
TRBV9	TRBJ2-7	ASSARSGSPTYEQY
TRBV2	TRBJ1-2	ASSEWTDGYT
TRBV5-6	TRBJ1-2	ASSLIINYGYT
TRBV25-1	TRBJ1-4	ASSEYDRDMEEKLF
TRBV6-1	.	ASRDRDPSSYEQY
TRBV7-3	TRBJ2-7	ASSELAGDSGEQY
TRBV27	TRBJ2-7	ASSGASGKDEQY
TRBV23-1	TRBJ1-1	ASTSISRLGKNTEAF
TRBV27	TRBJ1-2	ASSPHRGLGYGYT
TRBV4-3	TRBJ1-2	ASSQDRTNYGYT
TRBV4-1	TRBJ2-3	ASSQVRADTQY
TRBV16	TRBJ1-2	ASSQSIRGSGYT
TRBV10-2	TRBJ1-1	ASSEEGGTWTEAF
TRBV2	TRBJ2-7	ASSEGQGADEQY
TRBV6-6	TRBJ2-1	ASSYDGTSDYNEQF
TRBV11-2	TRBJ2-7	ASTPGVAGEQY
TRBV6-1	TRBJ2-7	ASTAEAGGSYEQY
TRBV28	TRBJ2-3	ASSFTSGRTVDTQY
TRBV7-2	TRBJ2-3	ASSTSGMTDTQY
TRBV7-9	TRBJ2-1	ASSPLGEQF
TRBV7-9	TRBJ1-5	ASSLTDHQPQH
TRBV27	TRBJ2-1	ASRVGYNEQF
TRBV6-5	TRBJ1-2	ASSYQGGRYGYT
TRBV28	TRBJ1-1	ASSYRGPTEAF
TRBV11-1	TRBJ1-5	ASSLTDHQPQH
TRBV6-5	TRBJ2-3	ASSYVAGEVDTQY
TRBV6-6	TRBJ2-7	ASSYGPFLEQY
TRBV28	TRBJ2-7	ASSPTLKDSLSYEQY
TRBV10-1	TRBJ2-3	ASSETSGSSDTQY
TRBV6-1	TRBJ2-7	ASSEAEAWWQY
TRBV29-1	TRBJ2-2	SVEGRFTGELF
TRBV27	TRBJ2-1	ASSPGTLGEQF
TRBV28	TRBJ2-7	ASSVRDGYYEQY
TRBV7-3	TRBJ2-3	ASSLRAGARQDTQY
TRBV5-1	TRBJ2-1	ASSPQVSSSYNEQF
TRBV5-6	TRBJ1-3	ASSNGLSSGNTIY
TRBV6-4	TRBJ2-2	ASSDSGTGELF
TRBV2	TRBJ1-5	ASSEARGSYQPQH
TRBV7-8	TRBJ2-3	ASSTQSPPEDTQY